The 23 T cell receptor beta chains presented below share a single source sample, sequenced in a study of neoadjuvant nivolumab and ipilimumab in lung cancer (dated by TCRdb to 2018 to 2021). Preparation of the library involved the immunoSEQ multiplex PCR assay. The table was pulled from immuneACCESS by TCRdb, which kept in-frame rearrangements only. Such tables lose some clones; where checked, under half of the loss comes from unresolved V genes, and the rest has no known cause. The sample has more than 10,000 clones on record, around 70% of them singletons. The leading ten clones occupy around 25% of the sample. The sample's time point, from its label and the paper: at surgical resection after neoadjuvant nivolumab +/- ipilimumab. This material consisted of peripheral blood, taken after neoadjuvant nivolumab, alone or with ipilimumab, at or shortly before surgery. The receptors here all came from an adult with non-small cell lung cancer.

This sequence joins TRBV2 and TRBJ2-5, with D uncertain. Trimming removed 4 bases from V and 11 bases from J, with 8 bases in between. The germline V gene has CDR1 SNHLY and CDR2 FYNNEI. This CDR3 is built from 10 residues. The CDR3 loop reads CASSGLIQYF. CDR3 bases: TGTGCCAGCAGTGGACTTATTCAGTACTTC.

The DNA for the CDR3 is TGTGCCAGCAGCTCCTCCCGGACTAGCGGATTTACCTACGAGCAGTACTTC. This gives the protein CASSSSRTSGFTYEQYF. This chain connects TRBV11-3 to TRBJ2-7, with 10 bases aligning to TRBD2. With V trimmed by 4 bases and J by 2 bases, 11 bases remained unmatched. This CDR3 region has 17 residues. Germline loops: CDR1 SGHNT, CDR2 YENEEA.

The chain has TRBV18 and TRBJ1-1; D is unresolved. The germline V gene has CDR1 KGHSH and CDR2 LQKENI. The CDR3 spans 14 residues. The germline V and J ends were trimmed by 3 bases and 3 bases, with 11 bases remaining between them. CDR3 loop: CASSPGIWDTEAFF. In DNA form, the CDR3 reads TGTGCCAGCTCACCGGGGATCTGGGACACTGAAGCTTTCTTT.

This chain links TRBV18 with TRBJ1-1; tentative D call: TRBD1 (6 bases). CDR3 length equals 15 residues. The V end was cut by 2 bases, the J end by 6 bases, with 16 bases between. The germline CDR1 and CDR2 sequences are KGHSH and LQKENI. This CDR3 is CASSPETHRDAEAFF. The DNA for the CDR3 is TGTGCCAGCTCACCAGAAACCCACAGGGACGCTGAAGCTTTCTTT.

The chain joins TRBV11-2 to TRBJ1-3; D gene ambiguous. Trimming left V 1 base short and J 4 bases short, with 14 bases between. Per germline, CDR1 SGHAT and CDR2 FQNNGV. CDR3 length: 16 amino acids. As DNA, the CDR3 is TGTGCCAGCAGCTTAGTAGGCGGCAGCGTAGGAAACACCATATATTTT. Its protein is CASSLVGGSVGNTIYF.

The chain recombines TRBV18 with TRBJ1-1; TRBD1 aligns across 8 bases. Germline V gives CDR1 KGHSH, CDR2 LQKENI. Germline trimming cut 3 bases from V and 1 base from J; bases unmatched to any gene: 7. The CDR3 runs to 16 residues. The CDR3 DNA is TGTGCCAGCTCACCTCAGGGGGCGTTGACGAACACTGAAGCTTTCTTT. Translating gives CASSPQGALTNTEAFF.

The chain links TRBV6-6 to TRBJ1-2; a weak D match, TRBD1 (6 bases). The CDR3 extends over 13 amino acids. Germline assignment: CDR1 MNHNY and CDR2 SVGAGI (reference sequence). Deletions cut 0 bases from V and 6 bases from J, with 8 bases between. The CDR3 region has the DNA TGTGCCAGCAGTTACTCGAGGGGGGATGGCTACACCTTC. This codes for CASSYSRGDGYTF.

A few counts support this clone. This chain connects TRBV11-3 to TRBJ1-2, with 7 bases fitting TRBD1. The CDR3 has 13 residues. The J segment lost 4 bases and the V segment lost 8 bases, leaving 7 bases of the junction unmatched. Germline V gene lookup returns CDR1 SGHNT and CDR2 YENEEA. The CDR3 DNA reads TGTGCCAGCGCCCGGGACAGCTTCTATGGCTACACCTTC. Protein sequence: CASARDSFYGYTF.

V is TRBV18 and J is TRBJ2-4; 11 bases fit TRBD2. V was pared by 0 bases and J by 5 bases, with 0 bases of the junction left unmatched. The CDR3 extends over 15 amino acids. Per germline, CDR1 KGHSH and CDR2 LQKENI. In nucleotides, the CDR3 is TGTGCCAGCTCACCACCGGGACTAGCGGAAAACATTCAGTACTTC. As protein: CASSPPGLAENIQYF.

This clone has just a few counts. The chain has TRBV4-1 and TRBJ1-1; D not resolved. The germline V and J ends were trimmed by 1 base and 0 bases, with 3 bases remaining between them. Looked up from germline, CDR1 is MGHRA and CDR2 is YSYEKL. The CDR3 totals 13 residues. CDR3 in amino acids: CASSQGVNTEAFF. In nucleotides, the CDR3 is TGCGCCAGCAGCCAAGGGGTGAACACTGAAGCTTTCTTT.

V gene TRBV6-5 combines with J gene TRBJ1-2, with 11 bases fitting TRBD1. V was clipped by 3 bases and J by 7 bases; unmatched bases: 7. This CDR3 comprises 15 residues. The germline CDR1 and CDR2 sequences are MNHEY and SVGAGI. The CDR3: CASSYLGQGARGYTF. The CDR3 DNA reads TGTGCCAGCAGTTATCTCGGACAGGGGGCTCGTGGCTACACCTTC.

The chain uses TRBV7-9 and TRBJ1-4; no clear D gene. This CDR3 has 13 residues. V lost 5 bases and J lost 5, with 9 bases in between. Germline assignment: CDR1 SEHNR and CDR2 FQNEAQ (reference sequence). In DNA form, the CDR3 reads TGTGCCAGCAGCCCCGGCCCCAATGAAAAACTGTTTTTT. It codes for CASSPGPNEKLFF.

The rearrangement links TRBV18 to TRBJ2-7; D might be TRBD2 (7 bases). The V end lost 9 bases, the J end lost 2 bases, and 20 bases lay between the germline ends. This CDR3 has 15 residues. Germline values: CDR1 KGHSH, CDR2 LQKENI. The CDR3 loop is CASRGPAGATYEQYF. CDR3 DNA: TGTGCCAGTAGGGGCCCGGCGGGGGCGACCTACGAGCAGTACTTC.

The V and J genes are TRBV18 and TRBJ1-1; a weak D match, TRBD1 (5 bases). Germline V gene data show CDR1 as KGHSH and CDR2 as LQKENI. CDR3 size: 15 residues. V lost 0 bases and J lost 3, with 11 bases in between. CDR3 nucleotides: TGTGCCAGCTCACCACCGGTCCGGGACCACACTGAAGCTTTCTTT. This sequence encodes CASSPPVRDHTEAFF.

The CDR3 reads CASSSYLISNYGYTF. Written as DNA, the CDR3 is TGTGCCAGCAGCTCGTACCTAATATCTAACTATGGCTACACCTTC. The J gene is TRBJ1-2, the V gene TRBV5-6; D remains unclear. This CDR3 has 15 residues. Germline V lookup: CDR1 SGHDT, CDR2 YYEEEE. V shed 3 bases and J shed 0 bases, with 12 bases lying between them.

This clone came up a few times. CDR3: CASSRTGGTEAFF. As DNA, the CDR3 is TGTGCCAGCAGCCGGACAGGGGGCACTGAAGCTTTCTTT. The rearrangement joins TRBV7-9 to TRBJ1-1; 10 nucleotides match TRBD1. From germline, CDR1 is SEHNR and CDR2 FQNEAQ (reference sequence). The junction had 1 base not matched to a gene; V was cut back by 5 bases and J by 4 bases. The CDR3 runs 13 residues.

V and J are TRBV18 and TRBJ1-2; 10 bases agree with TRBD1. The germline CDR1 and CDR2 sequences are KGHSH and LQKENI. J lost 6 bases, V lost 3 bases, and 13 bases had no gene match. The CDR3 runs to 17 residues. CDR3 in amino acids: CASSPIAARDRGDGYTF. CDR3 nucleotide sequence: TGTGCCAGCTCACCGATCGCGGCCCGGGACAGGGGAGATGGCTACACCTTC.

This clone occurred a few times. This chain connects TRBV7-9 to TRBJ1-2; D not resolved. This CDR3 contains 12 residues. Looked up from germline, CDR1 is SEHNR and CDR2 is FQNEAQ (reference sequence). V lost 1 base and J 8 bases, leaving 8 bases between the germline ends. The CDR3 sequence is CASSLVGRGYTF. CDR3 sequence (DNA): TGTGCCAGCAGCTTAGTGGGTAGGGGCTACACCTTC.

The J gene is TRBJ2-7, the V gene TRBV18; tentative D call: TRBD1 (6 bases). This CDR3 contains 15 residues. V lost 6 bases, J lost 6 bases, and 21 bases lay in between. Germline CDR1 and CDR2: KGHSH and LQKENI. CDR3 in DNA: TGTGCCAGCTCGTCCACAGGGCTAAGGGGCATCGAGCAGTACTTC. It yields the protein CASSSTGLRGIEQYF.

The V and J genes are TRBV5-1 and TRBJ2-5; no clear D gene. Trimming removed 6 bases at V and 1 base at J, with 13 bases between. CDR3 size: 14 residues. In germline, CDR1 is SGHRS, CDR2 YFSETQ. The DNA for the CDR3 is TGCGCCAGCACTCCAAGAAGTCTCCAAGAGACCCAGTACTTC. Its protein product is CASTPRSLQETQYF.

This clone was detected only once. This chain links TRBV5-4 with TRBJ2-7; maybe TRBD1 (7 bases). This CDR3 has 13 residues. The V and J ends lost 4 bases and 3 bases respectively, with 11 bases between them. In germline, CDR1 is SGHNT, CDR2 YYREEE (reference sequence). This CDR3 is CASSRQGLYEQYF. The CDR3 DNA follows: TGTGCCAGCAGCCGACAGGGACTCTACGAGCAGTACTTC. Based on the CDR3 plus reference TRBV5-4 and TRBJ2-7, the full variable domain is ETGVTQSPTHLIKTRGQQVTLRCSSQSGHNTVSWYQQALGQGPQFIFQYYREEENGRGNFPPRFSGLQFPNYSSELNVNALELDDSALYLCASSRQGLYEQYFGPGTRLTVT.

This sequence joins TRBV30 and TRBJ2-1, with 7 bases aligning to TRBD1. Germline V gene data show CDR1 as GTSNPN and CDR2 as SVGIG (reference sequence). V lost 1 base and J lost 4; bases outside the gene matches: 4. There are 14 residues in the CDR3. The CDR3 DNA reads as TGTGCCTGGAGTGCCGGGACAGAGTACAATGAGCAGTTCTTC. Translation: CAWSAGTEYNEQFF.

The J gene is TRBJ1-3, the V gene TRBV5-1; D is undetermined. CDR1 is SGHRS and CDR2 is YFSETQ in the germline V gene. The CDR3 totals 12 residues. Between the trimmed V and J ends, which lost 0 bases and 4 bases, there was a span of 2 bases. The CDR3 here is CASSLEGNTIYF. In DNA form, the CDR3 reads TGCGCCAGCAGCTTGGAGGGAAACACCATATATTTT.